The source of this T cell receptor beta chain is a study of OX40 agonist ivuxolimab in advanced cancers. TCRdb keeps only in-frame clones here, not all; method: immunoSEQ multiplex PCR. The repertoire has about 67,000 clones, 85% of them found once; the top ten carry around 0.63%. J lost 6 bases, V lost 3 bases, and 9 bases had no gene match. This CDR3 contains 15 residues. The germline V gene has CDR1 LNHDA and CDR2 SQIVND (reference sequence). The clonotype comes from an adult with an advanced solid tumor such as melanoma, head and neck, liver or kidney cancer. Sequences were derived from CD4+ or CD8+ T cells sorted from blood, sampled in a trial of the OX40 agonist ivuxolimab. The J gene is TRBJ1-2, the V gene TRBV19; TRBD1 matches 8 bases. The CDR3 is CASSIQTGAENGYTF. CDR3 nucleotides: TGTGCCAGTAGTATTCAGACAGGGGCGGAGAATGGCTACACCTTC.